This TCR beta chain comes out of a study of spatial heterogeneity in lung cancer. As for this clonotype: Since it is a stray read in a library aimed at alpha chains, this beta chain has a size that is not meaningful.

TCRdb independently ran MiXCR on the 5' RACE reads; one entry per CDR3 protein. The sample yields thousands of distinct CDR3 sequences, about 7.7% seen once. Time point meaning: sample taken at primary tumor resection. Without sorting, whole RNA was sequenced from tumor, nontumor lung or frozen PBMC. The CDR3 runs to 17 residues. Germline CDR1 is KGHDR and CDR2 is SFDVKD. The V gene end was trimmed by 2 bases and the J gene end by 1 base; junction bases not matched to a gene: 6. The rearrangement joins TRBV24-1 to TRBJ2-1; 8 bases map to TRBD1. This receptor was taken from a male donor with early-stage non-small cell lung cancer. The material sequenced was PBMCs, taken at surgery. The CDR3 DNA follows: TGTGCCACCAGTGATTCCCCCCACAGGGGGTCCTACAATGAGCAGTTCTTC. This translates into CATSDSPHRGSYNEQFF.